Sequencing of this T cell receptor (beta chain) was carried out in a study of a mutant IDH1 vaccine in newly diagnosed glioma. Note on this clone: Its target is unknown.

CDR3 size: 13 residues. Germline V lookup: CDR1 MNHNY, CDR2 SVGAGI (reference sequence). V was pared by 10 bases and J by 3 bases, with 16 bases between. Libraries were prepared by immunoSEQ multiplex PCR; TCRdb keeps only in-frame clonotypes and omits some of them. The sample holds tens of thousands of clones, 80% to 90% seen once. Study-wide findings and caveats: Of the patients, roughly 95% had vaccine-induced immune responses.

Documented time point: week 35, safety follow-up. Each dose delivered 300 ug of mutant IDH1 20-mer peptide subcutaneously with imiquimod. Sequenced here: PBMCs, sampled from a glioma patient whose treatment included an IDH1 peptide vaccine. This sequence joins TRBV6-6 and TRBJ2-7, with D perhaps matching TRBD2 (6 bases). The clonotype was recovered from a middle-aged man with glioma. This chain's CDR3 is CATNSGVDYEQYF. CDR3 DNA sequence: TGTGCCACCAACTCGGGGGTGGACTACGAGCAGTACTTC.